This T cell receptor (beta chain) was sequenced for a study of regulatory T cells in long-lasting Graves disease. Study findings and constraints: Study was limited to peripheral blood, excluding thyroid tissue.

Indicated time point: newly diagnosed GD, antithyroid drugs for less than 3 months. The TCR library used RNA extracted from PBMCs. Patients came from an endocrinology department in Xi'an, China. Peripheral blood, around 9 milliliters per patient, was collected in EDTA tubes. CDR3 regions were amplified by Arm-PCR using iRepertoire HTBI primers to build TCR beta libraries. Each CDR3 protein is one row after TCRdb ran MiXCR on the multiplex PCR reads. This table has roughly 350,000 distinct CDR3 sequences, under 20% appearing once. The length of the CDR3 is 17 residues. Trimming left V 1 base short and J 4 bases short, with 20 bases between. The germline CDR1 and CDR2 sequences are SGHDT and YYEEEE. The table lists this clonotype with a few counts. Its antigen is currently unknown. This same sample was also part of a study on T cells in Graves' hyperthyroidism and ophthalmopathy. Per that paper: Using 13 V-J features, a model discriminated ophthalmopathy from stable hyperthyroidism.

The source is a woman younger than 35 with Graves disease. This chain links TRBV5-6 with TRBJ1-2; D ambiguous. The material was peripheral blood mononuclear cells (PBMCs), obtained at new diagnosis, from a patient treated with antithyroid drugs. CDR3 nucleotide sequence: TGTGCCAGCAGCTTGAGGTCGGCGTCTAGGTTGGTCTATGGCTACACCTTC. It yields the protein CASSLRSASRLVYGYTF.